This TCR beta chain was profiled in a study of T-cell reconstitution after alpha-beta-depleted transplantation in children (TCRdb year 2016). With respect to the entire study: Using TCR repertoire profiling, the study followed T-cell immune reconstitution in a quantitative way in children after TCRalphabeta/CD19-depleted allogeneic hematopoietic cell transplantation.

The sample's treatment or condition label, decoded: allogeneic hematopoietic cell transplantation with graft depleted of TCRalphabeta T cells and CD19 B cells. TCRalphabeta/CD19-depleted allogeneic hematopoietic cell grafts were given to the transplant recipients, all of whom were children. Details on this clonotype: Its antigen target is currently unknown. No quality values exist for individual bases; no much larger clone is one base distant.

Paper-wide results and their limitations: Apparently early alphabetaT-cell count recovery about two months after transplant reportedly relied on only several hundred rapidly expanded clones derived from non-depleted graft cells. The frequencies of hyperexpanded clones fell over the following months, and after one year, T-cell counts and TCRbeta diversity were mostly attributed to newly produced T cells. In some patients, the high TCRbeta diversity seen at day 60 was put down to recipient T cells and intrathymic progenitors that had survived conditioning.

Spanning cysteine to phenylalanine, the CDR3 consists of 14 amino acids. The read is trimmed to its CDR3 DNA, 42 bases read in frame from base 1. The germline V gene yields SGDLS for CDR1 and YYNGEE for CDR2. The trim is 0 bases for V and 1 base for J, with a gap of 7 bases between the germline ends. Libraries were made using PCR. TCRdb lists the instrument as Illumina HiSeq 2500. To normalize quantification of the TCRbeta repertoire, the TCR libraries were built with molecular barcoding that relied on unique molecular identifiers. In-frame beta chains were kept once TCRdb had trimmed the public reads at Q25 with fastp and called clones with MiXCR. A single entry per CDR3 protein holds the most common genes and DNA from its merged rows. This sample lists fewer than 550,000 distinct CDR3 sequences; over 9.5% were detected once. The ten largest clones take up 13% to 15% of the sample.

The chain employs TRBV9 and TRBJ2-5; confidence is insufficient to name the D gene. This TCR came from a female patient between 2 and 15 years old who had a stem cell transplant for aplastic anemia, so the T cells may come from the graft donor. This material consisted of PBMCs, mostly from graft donor cells, taken 180 days after TCRalphabeta/CD19-depleted stem cell transplant. The CDR3 is CASSVGAVQETQYF. The DNA reads TGTGCCAGCAGCGTAGGGGCAGTCCAAGAGACCCAGTACTTC.